The clone carrying this T cell receptor (beta chain) showed up just a few times. This sample was included in a study of patients and donors after allogeneic stem cell transplantation. TCRdb reanalysed the RT-PCR reads using MiXCR and keeps one entry per CDR3 protein. The table records about a million distinct CDR3 sequences, around 17% of them present only once. CDR3 length: 19 residues. The J segment lost 5 bases and the V segment lost 0 bases, leaving 14 bases of the junction unmatched. Germline CDR1 is MNHEY and CDR2 is SVGAGI. The rearrangement uses TRBV6-5 and TRBJ2-2; 8 bases align to TRBD2. The sequence derives from a human donor who was either an allogeneic HSCT recipient or a stem cell or donor lymphocyte infusion donor (not recorded which). It is not recorded whose cells these are; they may come from a transplant donor. Sequenced sample: blood, either unsorted or a sorted T cell fraction (not recorded which). CDR3: CASSYSGVGSGRKTGELFF. CDR3 nucleotides: TGTGCCAGCAGTTACTCGGGAGTAGGCAGCGGGAGAAAGACCGGGGAGCTGTTTTTT.